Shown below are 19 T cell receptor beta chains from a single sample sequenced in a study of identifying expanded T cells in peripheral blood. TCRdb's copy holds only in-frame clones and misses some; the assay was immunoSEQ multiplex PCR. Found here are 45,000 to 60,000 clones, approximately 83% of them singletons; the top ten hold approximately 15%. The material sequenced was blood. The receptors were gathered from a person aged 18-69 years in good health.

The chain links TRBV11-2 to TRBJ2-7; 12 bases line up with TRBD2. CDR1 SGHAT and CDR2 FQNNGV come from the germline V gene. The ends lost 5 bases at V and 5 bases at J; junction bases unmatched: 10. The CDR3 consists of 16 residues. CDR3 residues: CASSPVTSGRWHEQYF. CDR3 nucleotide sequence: TGTGCCAGCAGCCCCGTGACTAGCGGGAGATGGCACGAGCAGTACTTC.

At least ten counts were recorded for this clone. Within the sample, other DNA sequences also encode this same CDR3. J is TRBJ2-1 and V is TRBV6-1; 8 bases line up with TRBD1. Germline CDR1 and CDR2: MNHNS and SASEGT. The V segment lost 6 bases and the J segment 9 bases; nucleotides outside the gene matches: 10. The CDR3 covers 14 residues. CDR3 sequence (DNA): TGTGCCAGCAGAACTCCCAGGGGGCAAGTTGAGCAGTTCTTC. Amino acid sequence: CASRTPRGQVEQFF.

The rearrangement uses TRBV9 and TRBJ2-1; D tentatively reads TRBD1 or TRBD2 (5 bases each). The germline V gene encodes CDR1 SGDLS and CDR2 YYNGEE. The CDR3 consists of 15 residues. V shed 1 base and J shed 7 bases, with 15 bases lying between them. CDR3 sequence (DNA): TGTGCCAGCAGCGTAATGGGGGATCAGAAGAATGAGCAGTTCTTC. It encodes CASSVMGDQKNEQFF.

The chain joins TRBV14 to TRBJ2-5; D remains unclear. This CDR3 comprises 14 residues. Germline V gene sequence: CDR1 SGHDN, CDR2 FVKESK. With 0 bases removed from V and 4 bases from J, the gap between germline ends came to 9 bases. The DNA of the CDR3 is TGTGCCAGCAGCCAAGATAACGGCGGAGAGACCCAGTACTTC. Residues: CASSQDNGGETQYF. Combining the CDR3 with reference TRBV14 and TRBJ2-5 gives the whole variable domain EAGVTQFPSHSVIEKGQTVTLRCDPISGHDNLYWYRRVMGKEIKFLLHFVKESKQDESGMPNNRFLAERTGGTYSTLKVQPAELEDSGVYFCASSQDNGGETQYFGPGTRLLVL.

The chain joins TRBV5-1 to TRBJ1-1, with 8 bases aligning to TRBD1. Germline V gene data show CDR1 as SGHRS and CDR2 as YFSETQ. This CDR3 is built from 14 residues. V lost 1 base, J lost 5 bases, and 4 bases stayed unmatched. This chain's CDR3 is CASSLRDRRTEAFF. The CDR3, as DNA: TGCGCCAGCAGCTTGCGGGACAGGAGGACTGAAGCTTTCTTT.

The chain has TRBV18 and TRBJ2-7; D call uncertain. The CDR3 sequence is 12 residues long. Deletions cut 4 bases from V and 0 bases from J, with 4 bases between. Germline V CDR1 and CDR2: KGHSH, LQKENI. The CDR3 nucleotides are TGTGCCAGCTCACTAAGCTCCTACGAGCAGTACTTC. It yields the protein CASSLSSYEQYF.

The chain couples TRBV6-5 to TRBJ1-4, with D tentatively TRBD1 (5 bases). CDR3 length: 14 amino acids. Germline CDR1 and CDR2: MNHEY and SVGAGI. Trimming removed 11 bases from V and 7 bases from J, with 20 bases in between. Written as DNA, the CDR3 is TGTGCCGGACGACAGAATGGTGCCTTTGAAAAACTGTTTTTT. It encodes CAGRQNGAFEKLFF.

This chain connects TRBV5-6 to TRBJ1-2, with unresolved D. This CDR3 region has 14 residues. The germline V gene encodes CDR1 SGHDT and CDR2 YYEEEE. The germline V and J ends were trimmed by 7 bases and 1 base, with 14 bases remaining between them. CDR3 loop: CASGLAHVNYGYTF. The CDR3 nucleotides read TGTGCCAGCGGCCTCGCTCACGTTAACTATGGCTACACCTTC.

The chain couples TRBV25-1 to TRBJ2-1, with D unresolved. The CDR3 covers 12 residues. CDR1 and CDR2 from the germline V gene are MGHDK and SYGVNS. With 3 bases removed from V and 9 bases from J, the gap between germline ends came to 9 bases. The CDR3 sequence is CASSDFWSEQFF. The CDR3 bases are TGTGCCAGCAGTGACTTTTGGAGTGAGCAGTTCTTC. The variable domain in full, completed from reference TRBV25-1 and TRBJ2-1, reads EADIYQTPRYLVIGTGKKITLECSQTMGHDKMYWYQQDPGMELHLIHYSYGVNSTEKGDLSSESTVSRIRTEHFPLTLESARPSHTSQYLCASSDFWSEQFFGPGTRLTVL.

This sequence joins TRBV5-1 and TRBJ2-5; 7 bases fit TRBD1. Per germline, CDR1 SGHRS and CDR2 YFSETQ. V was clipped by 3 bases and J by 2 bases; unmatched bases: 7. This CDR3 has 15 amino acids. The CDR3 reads CASSSGTDYQETQYF. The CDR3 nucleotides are TGCGCCAGCAGCTCCGGGACAGACTATCAAGAGACCCAGTACTTC.

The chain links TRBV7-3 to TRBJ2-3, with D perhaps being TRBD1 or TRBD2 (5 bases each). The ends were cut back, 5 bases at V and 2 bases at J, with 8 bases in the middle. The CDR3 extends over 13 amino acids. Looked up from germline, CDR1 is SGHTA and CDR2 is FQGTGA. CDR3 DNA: TGTGCCAGCAGCCTAGGGACCACAGATACGCAGTATTTT. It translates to CASSLGTTDTQYF.

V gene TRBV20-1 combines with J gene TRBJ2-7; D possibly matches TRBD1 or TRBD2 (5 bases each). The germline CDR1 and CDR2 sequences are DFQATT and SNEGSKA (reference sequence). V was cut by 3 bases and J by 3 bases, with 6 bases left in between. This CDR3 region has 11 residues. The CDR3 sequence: CSARRGYEQYF. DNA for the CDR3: TGCAGTGCTAGGAGGGGCTACGAGCAGTACTTC.

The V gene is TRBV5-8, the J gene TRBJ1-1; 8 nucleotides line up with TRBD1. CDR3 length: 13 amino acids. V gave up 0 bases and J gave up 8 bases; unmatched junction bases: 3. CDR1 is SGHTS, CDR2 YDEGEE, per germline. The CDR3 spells CASSLETGVEAFF. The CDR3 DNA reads TGTGCCAGCAGCTTGGAGACAGGGGTGGAAGCTTTCTTT.

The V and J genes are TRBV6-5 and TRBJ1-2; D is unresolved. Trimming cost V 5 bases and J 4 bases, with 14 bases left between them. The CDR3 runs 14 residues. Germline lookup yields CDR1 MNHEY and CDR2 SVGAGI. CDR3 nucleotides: TGTGCCAGCAGTCCCCTTCAGGTCGGCTATGGCTACACCTTC. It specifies CASSPLQVGYGYTF.

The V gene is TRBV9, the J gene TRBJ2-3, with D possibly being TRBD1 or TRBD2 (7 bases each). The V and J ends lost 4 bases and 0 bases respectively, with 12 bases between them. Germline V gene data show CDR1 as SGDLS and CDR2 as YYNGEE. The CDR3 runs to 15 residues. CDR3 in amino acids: CASSIQGGSTDTQYF. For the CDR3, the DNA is TGTGCCAGCAGCATCCAGGGGGGGAGCACAGATACGCAGTATTTT.

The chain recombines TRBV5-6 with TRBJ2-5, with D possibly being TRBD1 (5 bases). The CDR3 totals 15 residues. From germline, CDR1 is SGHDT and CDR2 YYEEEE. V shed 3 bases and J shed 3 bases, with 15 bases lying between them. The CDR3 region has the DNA TGTGCCAGCAGCTCCCTCCAGGGTCCGGAAGAGACCCAGTACTTC. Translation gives CASSSLQGPEETQYF. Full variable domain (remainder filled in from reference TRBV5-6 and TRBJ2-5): DAGVTQSPTHLIKTRGQQVTLRCSPKSGHDTVSWYQQALGQGPQFIFQYYEEEERQRGNFPDRFSGHQFPNYSSELNVNALLLGDSALYLCASSSLQGPEETQYFGPGTRLLVL.

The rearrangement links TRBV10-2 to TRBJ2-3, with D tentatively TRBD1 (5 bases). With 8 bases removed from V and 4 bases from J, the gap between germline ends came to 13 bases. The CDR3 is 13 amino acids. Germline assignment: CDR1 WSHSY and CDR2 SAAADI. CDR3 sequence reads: CASGATRADTQYF. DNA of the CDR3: TGCGCCAGCGGGGCTACCCGAGCAGATACGCAGTATTTT.

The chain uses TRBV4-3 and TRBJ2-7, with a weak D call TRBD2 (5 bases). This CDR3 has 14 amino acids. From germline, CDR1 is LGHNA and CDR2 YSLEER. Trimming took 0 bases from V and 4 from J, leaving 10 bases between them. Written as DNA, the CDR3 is TGCGCCAGCAGCCAAGAGGGCGGGCCATACGAGCAGTACTTC. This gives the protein CASSQEGGPYEQYF.

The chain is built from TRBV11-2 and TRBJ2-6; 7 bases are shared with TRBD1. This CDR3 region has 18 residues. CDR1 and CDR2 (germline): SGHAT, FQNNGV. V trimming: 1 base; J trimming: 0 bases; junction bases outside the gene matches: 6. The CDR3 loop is CASSLVGQAFSGANVLTF. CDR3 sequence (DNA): TGTGCCAGCAGCTTAGTAGGACAGGCCTTCTCTGGGGCCAACGTCCTGACTTTC.